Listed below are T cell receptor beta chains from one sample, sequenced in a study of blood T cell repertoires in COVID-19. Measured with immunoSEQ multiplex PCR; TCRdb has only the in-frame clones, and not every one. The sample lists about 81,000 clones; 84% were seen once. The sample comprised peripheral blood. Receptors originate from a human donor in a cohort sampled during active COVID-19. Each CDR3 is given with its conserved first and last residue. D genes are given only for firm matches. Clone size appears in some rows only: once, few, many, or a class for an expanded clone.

TGCGCCAGCAGCCAAGGACAGGGGGGATACAATGAGCAGTTCTTC | CASSQGQGGYNEQFF | TRBV4-1 | TRBD1 | NA | TRBJ2-1
TGTGCCAGCAGTTCTTCAGGGTGGGAGACCCAGTACTTC | CASSSSGWETQYF | TRBV27 | NA | NA | TRBJ2-5
TGTGCCAGCAGTTTAAACGGGGGGGCGGGTACGCAGTATTTT | CASSLNGGAGTQYF | TRBV3-1/TRBV3-2 | TRBD2 | NA | TRBJ2-3
TGTGCCAGCAGCTTTTTCGGGGGGCCGGAGACCCAGTACTTC | CASSFFGGPETQYF | TRBV7-3 | NA | NA | TRBJ2-5
TGTGCCAGCAACGGTGGTGGGACTGTTGAAAAACTGTTTTTT | CASNGGGTVEKLFF | TRBV5-5 | NA | few | TRBJ1-4
TGTGCCAGCAGCGTCGGGGTTGGGGACACTGAAGCTTTCTTT | CASSVGVGDTEAFF | TRBV9 | NA | NA | TRBJ1-1
TGTGCCAGCAGCCAAGGGCCTGGACTAGCGGGCGACGTGGATACGCAGTATTTT | CASSQGPGLAGDVDTQYF | TRBV4-2 | TRBD2 | NA | TRBJ2-3
TGTGCCAGCAGCCGCCCCCCTTCGGGAAGGGGGAGCGACACTGAAGCTTTCTTT | CASSRPPSGRGSDTEAFF | TRBV7-6 | NA | NA | TRBJ1-1
TGCGCCAGCAGCGGTTTGGGCGCGGGAACTGAAGCTTTCTTT | CASSGLGAGTEAFF | TRBV5-1 | NA | NA | TRBJ1-1
TGTGCCTGCTCCGGGACAGGCTCCTACGAGCAGTACTTC | CACSGTGSYEQYF | TRBV6-5 | TRBD1 | once | TRBJ2-7
TGTGCCAGCAGCATGAGCGGTGCGAACAATGAGCAGTTCTTC | CASSMSGANNEQFF | TRBV11-2 | NA | NA | TRBJ2-1
TGCAGTGCTAGTCCCGGGACAAGCTCCTATAATTCACCCCTCCACTTT | CSASPGTSSYNSPLHF | TRBV20-1 | NA | NA | TRBJ1-6
TGTGCCAGCAGCTTGGGAGGACAGGGGGTCTACGAGCAGTACTTC | CASSLGGQGVYEQYF | TRBV5-8 | TRBD1 | NA | TRBJ2-7
TGTGCCAGCAGTACCCCCCGAGTCGGAAACACCATATATTTT | CASSTPRVGNTIYF | TRBV28 | NA | NA | TRBJ1-3
TGTGCCATCAGTGAGCCCTCCGACAGTTACGAGCAGTACTTC | CAISEPSDSYEQYF | TRBV10-3 | NA | NA | TRBJ2-7
TGCGCCAGCAGCAAAACCACAGGAGTTAGTACCACCGGGGAGCTGTTTTTT | CASSKTTGVSTTGELFF | TRBV4-1 | NA | NA | TRBJ2-2
TGTGCCAGCAGTGCCTGGGGGGCGGGGGCCATCACAGATACGCAGTATTTT | CASSAWGAGAITDTQYF | TRBV6-1 | NA | NA | TRBJ2-3
TGCAGCGTTGCAACGGGAGGGACAGTTAATGAAAAACTGTTTTTT | CSVATGGTVNEKLFF | TRBV29-1 | TRBD1 | NA | TRBJ1-4
TGTGCCAGCAGCTCTGGACTAGCGGGGGGGCCCAGCACAGATACGCAGTATTTT | CASSSGLAGGPSTDTQYF | TRBV5-8 | TRBD2 | NA | TRBJ2-3
TGTGCCAGTAGTACCTTTTTAGCGGAGAATGAGCAGTTCTTC | CASSTFLAENEQFF | TRBV19 | NA | NA | TRBJ2-1
TGTGCCAGCAGCTTAATTGGAGGAGAGACCCAGTACTTC | CASSLIGGETQYF | TRBV7-9 | NA | once | TRBJ2-5
TGTGCCAGCACCCGGACAGGGGGATCCGAAGCTTTCTTT | CASTRTGGSEAFF | TRBV7-6 | TRBD1 | NA | TRBJ1-1
TGTGCCAGCAGTTACTCCCCCTCCTCCTACGAGCAGTACTTC | CASSYSPSSYEQYF | TRBV6-5 | NA | NA | TRBJ2-7